Listed below are T cell receptor beta chains from one sample, sequenced in a study of blood T cell repertoires in COVID-19. Clones were read by immunoSEQ multiplex PCR, and TCRdb kept only the in-frame ones, dropping some. The sample lists 200,000 to 250,000 clones, roughly nine tenths occurring once. Sequenced input: peripheral blood. The receptors here all came from a woman aged 50 to 65 with COVID-19, enrolled during active disease. Both conserved end residues are part of each CDR3. D genes are given only for firm matches. The listing skips clone size in some rows; elsewhere it reads once, few, many or a size class.

V gene	clone size	D gene	J gene	CDR3 DNA	CDR3 protein
TRBV11-2	.	TRBD2	TRBJ2-3	TGTGCCAGCAGTCCCTTCACTAGCGGGGGGGCAGATACGCAGTATTTT	CASSPFTSGGADTQYF
TRBV11-2	.	.	TRBJ1-1	TGTGCCAGCGGCGGACACCCGAACACTGAAGCTTTCTTT	CASGGHPNTEAFF
TRBV5-6	.	.	TRBJ2-2	TGTGCCAGCAGCGCCCGGACAGACAACACCGGGGAGCTGTTTTTT	CASSARTDNTGELFF
TRBV27	.	.	TRBJ2-5	TGTGCCAGCAGTTTTAAGGACAGCTTAGAGACCCAGTACTTC	CASSFKDSLETQYF
TRBV7-9	.	.	TRBJ1-1	TGTGCCAGCAGCCCGCAGGGCCTTGTTTCTTGGACTGAAGCTTTCTTT	CASSPQGLVSWTEAFF
TRBV7-2	.	TRBD1	TRBJ1-5	TGTGCCAGCAGCTTAGTCCCGACAGGGGGTCAGCCCCAGCATTTT	CASSLVPTGGQPQHF
TRBV27	.	TRBD2	TRBJ2-5	TGTGCCAGCAGTCCGGGACTAGCGGGGGGGACCCGGAAGACCCAGTACTTC	CASSPGLAGGTRKTQYF
TRBV10-3	few	TRBD1	TRBJ1-1	TGTGCCATCAGGCCGGGACAGGGGTCTGAAGCTTTCTTT	CAIRPGQGSEAFF
TRBV19	.	TRBD1	TRBJ1-5	TGTGCCGCTTCCCCGGGACAGTTTGACCCTGACGATCAGCCCCAGCATTTT	CAASPGQFDPDDQPQHF
TRBV28	.	.	TRBJ1-2	TGTGCCAGCAGTAGCCGCGGGGGGTACTATGGCTACACCTTC	CASSSRGGYYGYTF
TRBV6-5	.	TRBD1	TRBJ2-3	TGTGCCAGCAGTTACCTCTCAGGGGGAGCGCAGTATTTT	CASSYLSGGAQYF
TRBV5-1	.	TRBD1	TRBJ1-1	TGCGCCAGCTCTACGGACGACAGGGGGCGTCGAGCTTTCTTT	CASSTDDRGRRAFF
TRBV12-3/TRBV12-4	.	.	TRBJ2-5	TGTGCCAGCACTCGGGGGGCCGCGGAGACCCAGTACTTC	CASTRGAAETQYF
TRBV12-3/TRBV12-4	.	.	TRBJ1-6	TGTGCCAGCAGACGACCAGGGTCACCCCTCCACTTT	CASRRPGSPLHF
TRBV19	.	.	TRBJ2-1	TGTGCCAGTAGTATGGAGACCTACAATGAGCAGTTCTTC	CASSMETYNEQFF
TRBV2	.	.	TRBJ1-5	TGTGCCAGCAGTGAAGGGGGCCGAAGCAATCAGCCCCAGCATTTT	CASSEGGRSNQPQHF
TRBV5-4	.	.	TRBJ1-2	TGTGCCAGCAGCCTACAGGCTAACTATGGCTACACCTTC	CASSLQANYGYTF
TRBV2	.	TRBD2	TRBJ2-1	TGTGCCAGCAGTCTACGGGGGGGCGGCAATGAGCAGTTCTTC	CASSLRGGGNEQFF